This passage covers 24 T cell receptor beta chains from one sample sequenced in a study of neurological immune-mediated disorders. Each CDR3 protein gets one entry after TCRdb re-called the 5' RACE reads with MiXCR. Among more than 75,000 distinct CDR3 sequences listed, around 3.4% were seen once. What was sequenced was PBMCs. The origin of the receptors is a woman aged 45-65 years with multiple sclerosis.

This clonotype was seen ten or more times. The V gene is TRBV5-5, the J gene TRBJ2-7; D remains ambiguous. Trimming removed 0 bases at V and 0 bases at J, with 10 bases between. This CDR3 contains 15 residues. Germline CDR1 is SGHKS and CDR2 is YYEKEE (reference sequence). CDR3 sequence (DNA): TGTGCCAGCAGCTTGGCCAGCAGCAGCTCCTACGAGCAGTACTTC. Protein sequence: CASSLASSSSYEQYF.

This clonotype appeared many times. The CDR3 coding sequence is TGCGCCAGCAGCTTGTCCGGACTAGGCTCCTACGAGCAGTACTTC. It translates to CASSLSGLGSYEQYF. This sequence joins TRBV5-1 and TRBJ2-7; 7 bases are shared with TRBD2. Germline loops: CDR1 SGHRS, CDR2 YFSETQ. CDR3 length equals 15 residues. The V segment lost 1 base and the J segment 0 bases; nucleotides outside the gene matches: 4.

This clonotype was counted ten times or more. The chain has TRBV6-2 or TRBV6-3 and TRBJ2-2; no reliable D call. Trimming pared 2 bases from V and 2 bases from J, leaving 12 bases between. The CDR3 consists of 16 residues. The germline V gene encodes CDR1 MNHEY and CDR2 SVGEGT. CDR3 sequence reads: CASSYGVDVNTGELFF. In DNA form, the CDR3 reads TGTGCCAGCAGTTACGGGGTGGACGTAAACACCGGGGAGCTGTTTTTT.

This clonotype was counted at least ten times. V is TRBV20-1 and J is TRBJ2-3; 7 positions match TRBD2. Germline V gene sequence: CDR1 DFQATT, CDR2 SNEGSKA (reference sequence). This CDR3 region has 14 residues. After removal of 6 bases from V and 6 bases from J, the junction contained 12 bases not matched to a gene. CDR3 sequence (DNA): TGCAGTGCCCTAAGGGGCGGGGGAGTTGATACGCAGTATTTT. Its protein product is CSALRGGGVDTQYF.

In this sample, this clonotype turned up many times. The chain employs TRBV7-2 and TRBJ1-1; D is undetermined. Germline CDR1 is SGHTA and CDR2 is FQGNSA. The CDR3 sequence is 17 residues long. V lost 5 bases to trimming and J lost 0 bases, with 19 bases between them. CDR3: CASSPALRSGVNTEAFF. The CDR3 nucleotides are TGTGCCAGCAGCCCGGCCCTCAGGTCGGGAGTGAACACTGAAGCTTTCTTT. The variable domain in full, with the rest retrieved from reference TRBV7-2 and TRBJ1-1, is GAGVSQSPSNKVTEKGKDVELRCDPISGHTALYWYRQSLGQGLEFLIYFQGNSAPDKSGLPSDRFSAERTGGSVSTLTIQRTQQEDSAVYLCASSPALRSGVNTEAFFGQGTRLTVV.

This clonotype was seen many times. The chain has TRBV7-2 and TRBJ2-3, with D maybe TRBD1 (6 bases). Germline CDR1 and CDR2: SGHTA and FQGNSA. This CDR3 is 15 amino acids long. Trimming left V 6 bases short and J 1 base short, with 14 bases between. This CDR3 is CASSRSGHRTDTQYF. DNA for the CDR3: TGTGCCAGCAGTCGTTCGGGACACCGCACAGATACGCAGTATTTT.

This clonotype has a count of ten or more. V and J are TRBV12-3 or TRBV12-4 and TRBJ2-1; the D gene is possibly TRBD2 (5 bases). The CDR3 totals 12 residues. Trimming left V 7 bases short and J 8 bases short, with 12 bases between. CDR3 residues: CASTALDYEQFF. The CDR3, as DNA: TGTGCCAGCACAGCCTTGGACTATGAGCAGTTCTTC.

There are many counts of this clonotype. The rearrangement links TRBV5-1 to TRBJ2-3, with D tentatively TRBD1 (6 bases). This CDR3 spans 15 amino acids. The germline gives CDR1 SGHRS, CDR2 YFSETQ. V lost 0 bases to trimming and J lost 5 bases, with 13 bases between them. The CDR3 coding sequence is TGCGCCAGCAGCTTGGTGGACAGTGGTCGAGATACGCAGTATTTT. Translation gives CASSLVDSGRDTQYF.

This clonotype was detected ten times or more. The chain combines TRBV5-5 with TRBJ1-2, with TRBD1 matching over 7 bases. V trimming: 0 bases; J trimming: 2 bases; junction bases outside the gene matches: 1. CDR1 and CDR2 from the germline V gene are SGHKS and YYEKEE (reference sequence). The CDR3 consists of 14 residues. The CDR3 region is CASSLETGNYGYTF. CDR3 coding DNA: TGTGCCAGCAGCTTGGAGACAGGGAACTATGGCTACACCTTC.

This clonotype was recorded at least ten times. The chain employs TRBV20-1 and TRBJ2-1; the D gene is possibly TRBD2 (6 bases). The V end was cut by 3 bases, the J end by 6 bases, with 12 bases between. The CDR3 contains 13 residues. Germline CDR1 is DFQATT and CDR2 is SNEGSKA (reference sequence). CDR3 sequence reads: CSASGGLGNEQFF. In DNA form, the CDR3 reads TGCAGTGCTAGCGGGGGATTAGGCAATGAGCAGTTCTTC.

This clonotype was seen repeatedly, ten times or more. The chain recombines TRBV20-1 with TRBJ2-3; D is perhaps TRBD2 (5 bases). The CDR3 is 13 amino acids. Germline CDR1 is DFQATT and CDR2 is SNEGSKA (reference sequence). The V end lost 3 bases, the J end lost 4 bases, and 11 bases lay between the germline ends. CDR3 in amino acids: CSARDGRADTQYF. DNA for the CDR3: TGCAGTGCTAGGGACGGGCGGGCAGATACGCAGTATTTT.

This clonotype was found many times. V is TRBV5-1 and J is TRBJ2-7; no reliable D call. The CDR3 sequence is 14 residues long. Germline V gene sequence: CDR1 SGHRS, CDR2 YFSETQ. Trimming stripped 2 bases from V and 0 bases from J, with 9 bases between. CDR3: CASSFSRSSYEQYF. The CDR3 DNA reads TGCGCCAGCAGCTTCTCCAGGAGCTCCTACGAGCAGTACTTC.

This clonotype was detected ten times or more. The rearrangement uses TRBV5-5 and TRBJ2-3, with 10 bases identical to TRBD2. This CDR3 has 15 residues. The trim removed 4 bases at V and 7 bases at J, leaving 9 bases unmatched. Germline V CDR1 and CDR2: SGHKS, YYEKEE (reference sequence). The CDR3 nucleotides are TGTGCCAGCAGCCTCAGCAGCGGGGGGGCATATACGCAGTATTTT. Translation gives CASSLSSGGAYTQYF.

This clonotype was detected ten times or more. The J gene is TRBJ2-7, the V gene TRBV7-6, with 7 nucleotides matching TRBD1. V lost 5 bases to trimming and J lost 3 bases; unmatched junction nucleotides: 10. Germline assignment: CDR1 SGHVS and CDR2 FNYEAQ. This CDR3 comprises 15 residues. CDR3: CASSTWTGSDYEQYF. In nucleotides, the CDR3 is TGTGCCAGCAGCACCTGGACAGGATCTGACTACGAGCAGTACTTC.

This clonotype occurred many times. This rearrangement joins TRBV24-1 to TRBJ2-1; D is unclear. With 1 base removed from V and 9 bases from J, the gap between germline ends came to 3 bases. The CDR3 totals 11 residues. The V gene's germline CDR1 is KGHDR and CDR2 SFDVKD. In nucleotides, the CDR3 is TGTGCCACCAGTGATTTAGGTGAGCAGTTCTTC. The encoded protein is CATSDLGEQFF.

This clonotype showed up many times. The chain couples TRBV5-1 to TRBJ2-3; perhaps TRBD1 as D (6 bases). V was trimmed by 5 bases and J by 2 bases, leaving 12 bases between them. The germline CDR1 and CDR2 sequences are SGHRS and YFSETQ. This CDR3 is built from 14 residues. The CDR3 region is CASRDPGHTDTQYF. CDR3 DNA: TGCGCCAGCAGGGATCCGGGACACACAGATACGCAGTATTTT.

This clonotype was seen at least ten times. The gene calls are TRBV20-1 and TRBJ2-7; D unresolved. Germline V CDR1 and CDR2: DFQATT, SNEGSKA (reference sequence). Between the trimmed V and J ends, which lost 5 bases and 4 bases, there was a span of 15 bases. The CDR3 has 13 residues. The CDR3 loop is CSAADGSGYEQYF. CDR3 DNA: TGCAGTGCTGCGGACGGTAGTGGTTACGAGCAGTACTTC.

The table lists this clonotype with many counts. The chain has TRBV4-2 and TRBJ1-5, with 8 bases fitting TRBD1. The CDR3 runs to 18 residues. Germline CDR1 and CDR2: LGHNA and YNFKEQ. Trimming removed 0 bases from V and 3 bases from J; junction bases left unmatched: 10. The chain's CDR3 is CASSQDRWGRGLNQPQHF. CDR3 coding DNA: TGTGCCAGCAGCCAAGACAGGTGGGGCAGGGGGCTCAATCAGCCCCAGCATTTT.

In its sample, this clonotype was seen many times. The chain couples TRBV12-3 or TRBV12-4 to TRBJ1-2; D gene unclear. The CDR3 totals 15 residues. V dropped 2 bases and J dropped 2 bases, with 12 bases sitting between them. The CDR3 sequence is CASSLSVPRNYGYTF. The CDR3 coding sequence is TGTGCCAGCAGTTTATCGGTGCCGAGAAACTATGGCTACACCTTC.

The table lists this clonotype with many counts. The CDR3 loop reads CASSQDFARGEETQYF. The CDR3 DNA reads as TGCGCCAGCAGCCAAGATTTTGCCAGGGGGGAAGAGACCCAGTACTTC. This sequence joins TRBV4-3 and TRBJ2-5; tentative D call: TRBD1 (7 bases). The CDR3 has 16 amino acids. Trimming took off 0 bases at V and 3 bases at J, with 14 bases between the two ends. Per the germline V gene, CDR1 is LGHNA and CDR2 is YSLEER.

This clonotype was found many times. The chain combines TRBV4-2 with TRBJ2-5; 12 positions agree with TRBD2. After removal of 5 bases from V and 5 bases from J, the junction contained 9 bases not matched to a gene. Germline values: CDR1 LGHNA, CDR2 YNFKEQ. The CDR3 spans 16 residues. The CDR3 coding sequence is TGTGCCAGCAGCTCCCCTAGCGGGGGGGCAGATGAGACCCAGTACTTC. Protein: CASSSPSGGADETQYF.

This clonotype was detected ten times or more. The chain recombines TRBV7-2 with TRBJ2-3, with 8 positions matching TRBD2. CDR1 is SGHTA and CDR2 is FQGNSA in the germline V gene. The CDR3 spans 13 residues. V lost 10 bases, J lost 3 bases, and 6 bases stayed unmatched. CDR3 in DNA: TGTGCCACCCGGGGGGGAAGTACAGATACGCAGTATTTT. Translating gives CATRGGSTDTQYF.

This clonotype was recorded many times. The CDR3: CASRQPGQPYQETQYF. Here the CDR3 DNA reads TGTGCCAGCAGACAACCGGGACAGCCATACCAAGAGACCCAGTACTTC. The chain recombines TRBV6-5 with TRBJ2-5; 7 bases map to TRBD1. Germline CDR1 is MNHEY and CDR2 is SVGAGI. V gave up 6 bases and J gave up 0 bases; unmatched junction bases: 10. CDR3 length: 16 residues.

This clonotype has at least ten counts. The CDR3 is CASSPDGNGEKLFF. CDR3 DNA sequence: TGTGCCAGCAGCCCCGACGGGAACGGGGAAAAACTGTTTTTT. V gene TRBV5-6 combines with J gene TRBJ1-4, with D hard to call. CDR3 size: 14 residues. CDR1 SGHDT and CDR2 YYEEEE come from the germline V gene. Deletions cut 4 bases from V and 8 bases from J, with 15 bases between.